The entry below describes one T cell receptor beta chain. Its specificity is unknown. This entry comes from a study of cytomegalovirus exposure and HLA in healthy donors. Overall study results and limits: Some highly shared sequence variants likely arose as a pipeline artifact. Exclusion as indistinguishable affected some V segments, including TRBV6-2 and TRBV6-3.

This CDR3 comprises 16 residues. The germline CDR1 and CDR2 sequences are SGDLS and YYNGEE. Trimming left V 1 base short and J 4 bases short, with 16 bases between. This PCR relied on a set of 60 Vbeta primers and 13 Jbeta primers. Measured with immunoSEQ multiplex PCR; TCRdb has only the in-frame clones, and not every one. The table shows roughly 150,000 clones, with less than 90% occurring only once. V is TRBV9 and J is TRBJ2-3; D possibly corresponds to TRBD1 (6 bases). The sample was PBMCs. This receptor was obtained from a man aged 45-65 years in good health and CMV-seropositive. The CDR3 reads CASSVFGTSEADTQYF. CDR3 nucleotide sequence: TGTGCCAGCAGCGTATTCGGGACAAGTGAGGCAGATACGCAGTATTTT.